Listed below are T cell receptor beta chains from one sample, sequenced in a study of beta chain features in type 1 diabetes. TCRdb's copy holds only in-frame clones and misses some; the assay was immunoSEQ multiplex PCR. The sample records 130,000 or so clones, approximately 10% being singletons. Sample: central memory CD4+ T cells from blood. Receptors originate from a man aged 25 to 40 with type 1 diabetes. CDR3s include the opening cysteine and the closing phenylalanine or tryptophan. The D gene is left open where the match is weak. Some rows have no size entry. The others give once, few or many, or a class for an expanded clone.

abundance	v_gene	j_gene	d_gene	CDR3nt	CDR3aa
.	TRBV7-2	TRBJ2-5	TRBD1	TGTGCCAGCAGCTTAGAATTTGGACAGGGGGATGAGACCCAGTACTTC	CASSLEFGQGDETQYF
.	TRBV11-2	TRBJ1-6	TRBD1	TGTGCCAGCAGCTTAGTGACAGGGGGCGTGTCACCCCTCCACTTT	CASSLVTGGVSPLHF
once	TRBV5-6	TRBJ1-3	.	TGTGCCAGCAGCTTGGGAGCGAACTCTGGAAACACCATATATTTT	CASSLGANSGNTIYF
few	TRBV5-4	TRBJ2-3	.	TGTGCCAGCAGCTTTTTACCACTACAATTCACAGATACGCAGTATTTT	CASSFLPLQFTDTQYF
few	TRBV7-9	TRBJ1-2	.	TGTGCCAGCACCCAGACAGAGAACTATGGCTACACCTTC	CASTQTENYGYTF
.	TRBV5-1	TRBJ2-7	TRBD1	TGCGCCAGCAGCGATCCCGGGACAGGGGCCCACGAGCAGTACTTC	CASSDPGTGAHEQYF
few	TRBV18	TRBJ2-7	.	TGTGCCAGCTCACTCGGGACACCCGTTGTCTACGAGCAGTACTTC	CASSLGTPVVYEQYF
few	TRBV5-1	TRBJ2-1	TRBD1	TGCGCCAGCAGCTTGCAGGGGGTGAACAATGAGCAGTTCTTC	CASSLQGVNNEQFF
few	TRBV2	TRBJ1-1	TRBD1	TGTGCCAGCAGAGGGCAGGGGGCGAACACTGAAGCTTTCTTT	CASRGQGANTEAFF
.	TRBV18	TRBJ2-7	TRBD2	TGTGCCAGCTCACCGACTTTAGCGGGGGCCACCTACGAGCAGTACTTC	CASSPTLAGATYEQYF
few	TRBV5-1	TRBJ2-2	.	TGCGCCAGCAGCAAGGACAGGGAGGGCACCGGGGAGCTGTTTTTT	CASSKDREGTGELFF
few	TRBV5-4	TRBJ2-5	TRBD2	TGTGCCAGCAGCCCCCCGGGGGGAGAGACCCAGTACTTC	CASSPPGGETQYF
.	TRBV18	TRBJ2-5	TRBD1	TGTGCCAGCTCACCAAGCGACAGGGCCCAAGAGACCCAGTACTTC	CASSPSDRAQETQYF
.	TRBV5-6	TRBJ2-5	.	TGTGCCAGCAGCTTGAGCGGCCTGCCCCCAGAGACCCAGTACTTC	CASSLSGLPPETQYF
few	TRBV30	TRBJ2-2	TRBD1	TGTGCCTCCCGGGACAGGGGCACCGGGGAGCTGTTTTTT	CASRDRGTGELFF
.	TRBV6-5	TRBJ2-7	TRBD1	TGTGCCAGCAGTTACAGGGACAGGGGAGCCTACGAGCAGTACTTC	CASSYRDRGAYEQYF
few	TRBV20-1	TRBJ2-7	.	TGCAGTGCTAGCGGCTCCTACGAGCAGTACTTC	CSASGSYEQYF
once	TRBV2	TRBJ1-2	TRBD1	TGTGCCAGCAACCTCGGACAGGCCCATGGCTACACCTTC	CASNLGQAHGYTF
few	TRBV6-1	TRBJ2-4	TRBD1	TGTGCCAGCAGTATCCGGACAGGGCGGGACATTCAGTACTTC	CASSIRTGRDIQYF
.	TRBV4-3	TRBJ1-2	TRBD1	TGCGCCAGCAGCCACGGACAGGGGTATGGCTACACCTTC	CASSHGQGYGYTF
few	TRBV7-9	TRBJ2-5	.	TGTGCCAGCAGCTTAAACCAGGGCAGTGGAGAGACCCAGTACTTC	CASSLNQGSGETQYF
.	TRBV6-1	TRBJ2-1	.	TGTGCCAGCAGTCTGACAGGGGAGGGGTACAATGAGCAGTTCTTC	CASSLTGEGYNEQFF
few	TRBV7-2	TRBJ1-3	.	TGTGCCAGCAGCCCTACGGGGAACACCATATATTTT	CASSPTGNTIYF
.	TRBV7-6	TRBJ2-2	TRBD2	TGTGCCAGCAGCTTAGCAGCGGGGGAAAGCACCGGGGAGCTGTTTTTT	CASSLAAGESTGELFF
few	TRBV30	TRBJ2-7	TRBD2	TGTGCCTGCCGGGGGGATCTCTACGAGCAGTACTTC	CACRGDLYEQYF
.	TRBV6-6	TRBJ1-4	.	TGTGCGGGGGGGACTAATGAAAAACTGTTTTTT	CAGGTNEKLFF
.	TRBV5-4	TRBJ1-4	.	TGTGCCAGCAGCTTTACTCCTAATGAAAAACTGTTTTTT	CASSFTPNEKLFF
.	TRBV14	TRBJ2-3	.	TGTGCCAGCAGCCAATTCATCAACACAGATACGCAGTATTTT	CASSQFINTDTQYF
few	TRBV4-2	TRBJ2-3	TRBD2	TGTGCCAGCAGTAGAAGCGGGGGCGGGACAGATACGCAGTATTTT	CASSRSGGGTDTQYF
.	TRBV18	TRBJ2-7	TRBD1	TGTGCCAGCTCATCCGGGACAGGAGACTACGAGCAGTACTTC	CASSSGTGDYEQYF
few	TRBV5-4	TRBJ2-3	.	TGTGCCAGCAGCGGGGGGGCGCTAAATGCCGATACGCAGTATTTT	CASSGGALNADTQYF
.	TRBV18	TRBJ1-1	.	TGTGCCAGCTCACCACCGAGCGGTAGGGCTGAAGCTTTCTTT	CASSPPSGRAEAFF
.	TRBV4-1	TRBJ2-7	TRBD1	TGCGCCAGCAGCCATATCCGGGACAGGGGGCGCTTGCAGTACTTC	CASSHIRDRGRLQYF
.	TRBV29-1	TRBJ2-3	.	TGCAGCGTTGATCGCACAGGGGGGGACGATACGCAGTATTTT	CSVDRTGGDDTQYF
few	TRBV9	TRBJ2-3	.	TGTGCCAGCAGCGTAGGGGTGACAGGCCACACAGATACGCAGTATTTT	CASSVGVTGHTDTQYF
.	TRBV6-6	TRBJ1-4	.	TGTGCCAGCAGTTACTCGGGCAATGAAAAACTGTTTTTT	CASSYSGNEKLFF
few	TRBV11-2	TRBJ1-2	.	TGTGCCAGCAGCTTAGACGGGGGATCGAACTATGGCTACACCTTC	CASSLDGGSNYGYTF
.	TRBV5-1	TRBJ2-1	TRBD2	TGCGCCAGCAGCTTGTTGACTAGCTCATCGAGCAATGAGCAGTTCTTC	CASSLLTSSSSNEQFF
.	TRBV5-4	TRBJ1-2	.	TGTGCCAGCAGAAAATACAGGGATTCCGGTGGCTACACCTTC	CASRKYRDSGGYTF